The 15 T cell receptor beta chains presented below share a single source sample, sequenced in a study of blood T cell repertoires in COVID-19. The method was immunoSEQ multiplex PCR; TCRdb's version includes in-frame clones alone and lacks a portion of them. The sample holds some 150,000 clones, 85% to 90% seen once. Sequencing input: peripheral blood. All receptors come from a woman aged 60-75 years with COVID-19, enrolled during active disease.

The V call is TRBV7-2, the J call TRBJ1-2; 9 bases match TRBD1. V shed 4 bases, J shed 5 bases, and the junction held 5 bases outside the gene matches. The CDR3 is 14 residues long. Germline V CDR1 and CDR2: SGHTA, FQGNSA. The CDR3 spells CASSSYGTGYGYTF. The CDR3 DNA is TGTGCCAGCAGCTCCTACGGGACAGGGTATGGCTACACCTTC.

The rearrangement links TRBV20-1 to TRBJ2-1; no clear D gene. The CDR3 contains 13 residues. The germline CDR1 and CDR2 sequences are DFQATT and SNEGSKA (reference sequence). Trimming pared 3 bases from V and 2 bases from J, leaving 8 bases between. The CDR3 sequence is CSASEAPYNEQFF. The CDR3 nucleotides are TGCAGTGCTAGTGAGGCCCCCTACAATGAGCAGTTCTTC.

This clone was observed a few times. The chain has TRBV7-9 and TRBJ1-6; D is uncertain. The CDR3 totals 13 residues. Germline CDR1 reads SEHNR; CDR2 reads FQNEAQ (reference sequence). V was trimmed by 5 bases and J by 14 bases, leaving 16 bases between them. The DNA of the CDR3 is TGTGCCAGCAGCGGAGAGGGTGGGTCTGCCCTCCACTTT. The encoded protein is CASSGEGGSALHF.

The chain links TRBV5-6 to TRBJ1-1; D unresolved. This CDR3 is 15 amino acids long. CDR1 is SGHDT and CDR2 is YYEEEE in the germline V gene. V gave up 4 bases and J gave up 1 base, with 14 bases separating them. The DNA for the CDR3 is TGTGCCAGCAGCCCCGCCCAGCGAGGGAACACTGAAGCTTTCTTT. It encodes CASSPAQRGNTEAFF.

The chain carries TRBV7-9 and TRBJ1-5; 9 nucleotides align to TRBD1. CDR1 is SEHNR, CDR2 FQNEAQ, per germline (reference sequence). This CDR3 is 15 amino acids long. Trimming took 4 bases from V and 7 from J; bases not matched to a gene: 8. CDR3 nucleotide sequence: TGTGCCAGCAGCTCGGACAGGGGTCTTTTCCAGCCCCAGCATTTT. Protein product: CASSSDRGLFQPQHF.

The chain carries TRBV2 and TRBJ1-5; 9 bases map to TRBD1. The CDR3 extends over 14 amino acids. The junction had 2 bases not matched to a gene; V was cut back by 7 bases and J by 1 base. Germline V gene lookup returns CDR1 SNHLY and CDR2 FYNNEI. CDR3 in amino acids: CASTTGGSNQPQHF. CDR3 sequence (DNA): TGTGCCAGCACTACAGGGGGCAGCAATCAGCCCCAGCATTTT.

This clone was seen more than once but under ten times. The V and J genes are TRBV24-1 and TRBJ2-7; D perhaps matches TRBD2 (7 bases). The CDR3 has 14 amino acids. The germline CDR1 and CDR2 sequences are KGHDR and SFDVKD. The V and J ends lost 7 bases and 2 bases respectively, with 14 bases between them. The CDR3 loop reads CATRGGAPAYEQYF. In DNA form, the CDR3 reads TGTGCCACCAGGGGGGGGGCACCAGCCTACGAGCAGTACTTC.

The V call is TRBV28, the J call TRBJ2-1, with D possibly being TRBD2 (6 bases). The CDR3 extends over 15 amino acids. Germline CDR1 MDHEN, CDR2 SYDVKM. V lost 0 bases and J 6 bases, leaving 12 bases between the germline ends. CDR3 loop: CASSLWAGLSNEQFF. The CDR3 DNA reads TGTGCCAGCAGTTTATGGGCGGGATTGAGCAATGAGCAGTTCTTC.

This rearrangement joins TRBV30 to TRBJ1-3; D is ambiguous. The germline V gene has CDR1 GTSNPN and CDR2 SVGIG (reference sequence). Between the trimmed V and J ends, which lost 4 bases and 11 bases, there was a span of 12 bases. The CDR3 is made up of 11 amino acids. CDR3 in DNA: TGTGCCTGGACTAGAGACGGAGCCATATATTTT. Translated, it gives CAWTRDGAIYF.

The chain recombines TRBV5-1 with TRBJ2-5, with D possibly being TRBD1 (6 bases). The V and J ends lost 2 bases and 4 bases respectively, with 12 bases between them. The CDR3 loop spans 14 amino acids. Per germline, CDR1 SGHRS and CDR2 YFSETQ. DNA for the CDR3: TGCGCCAGCAGCTTCGGACAGTTGGCAGAGACCCAGTACTTC. Its translation: CASSFGQLAETQYF.

This chain connects TRBV7-9 to TRBJ2-7, with 9 bases aligning to TRBD2. The germline V gene has CDR1 SEHNR and CDR2 FQNEAQ (reference sequence). The CDR3 is 15 amino acids. V lost 1 base and J lost 5; bases outside the gene matches: 6. DNA for the CDR3: TGTGCCAGCAGCTTAGGGGTAGCGGGAGCGAACGAGCAGTACTTC. This codes for CASSLGVAGANEQYF.

The chain employs TRBV21-1 and TRBJ1-2. TRBV21-1 is a known pseudogene. The CDR3 spans 18 residues. DNA for the CDR3: TGTGCCAGCAGCAAAGTACGGAGGGCTGGGGGAATACGTTGTGGCTACACCTTC. Translation: CASSKVRRAGGIRCGYTF.

This rearrangement joins TRBV7-9 to TRBJ2-2; 11 bases are shared with TRBD2. Trimming cost V 2 bases and J 6 bases; bases outside gene matches: 5. CDR3 length equals 16 residues. Germline CDR1 SEHNR, CDR2 FQNEAQ (reference sequence). The CDR3 protein is CASSLTSGSGAGELFF. The CDR3 coding sequence is TGTGCCAGCAGCTTAACTAGCGGGAGCGGAGCCGGGGAGCTGTTTTTT. Full variable domain (outside the CDR3, taken from reference TRBV7-9 and TRBJ2-2): DTGVSQNPRHKITKRGQNVTFRCDPISEHNRLYWYRQTLGQGPEFLTYFQNEAQLEKSRLLSDRFSAERPKGSFSTLEIQRTEQGDSAMYLCASSLTSGSGAGELFFGEGSRLTVL.

V and J are TRBV28 and TRBJ2-1, with D possibly TRBD2 on 6 matching bases. The germline V gene encodes CDR1 MDHEN and CDR2 SYDVKM. The V end was cut by 7 bases, the J end by 5 bases, with 15 bases between. The CDR3 runs 14 residues. The CDR3 spells CASTPLGLDNEQFF. The CDR3 DNA is TGTGCCAGCACCCCCTTGGGACTCGACAATGAGCAGTTCTTC.

CDR3 sequence: CAWNPTKSRRPYGYTF. The CDR3 DNA follows: TGTGCCTGGAACCCCACTAAGAGCCGCCGGCCCTATGGCTACACCTTC. This chain uses TRBV30 with TRBJ1-2; D unresolved. This CDR3 spans 16 amino acids. Looked up from germline, CDR1 is GTSNPN and CDR2 is SVGIG (reference sequence). The V gene lost 4 bases and the J gene lost 4 bases, with 22 bases spanning the gap.